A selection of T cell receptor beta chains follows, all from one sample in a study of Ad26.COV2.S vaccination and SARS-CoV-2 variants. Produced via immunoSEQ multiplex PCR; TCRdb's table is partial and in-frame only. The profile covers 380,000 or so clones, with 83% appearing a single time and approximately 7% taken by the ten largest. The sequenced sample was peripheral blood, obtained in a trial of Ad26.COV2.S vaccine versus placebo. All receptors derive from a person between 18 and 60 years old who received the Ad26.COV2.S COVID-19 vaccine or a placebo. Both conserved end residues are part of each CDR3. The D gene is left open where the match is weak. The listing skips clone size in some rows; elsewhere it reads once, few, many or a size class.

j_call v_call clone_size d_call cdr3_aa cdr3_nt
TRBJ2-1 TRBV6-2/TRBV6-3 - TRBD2 CASSPLQGTSGGAVNEQFF TGTGCCAGCAGTCCCCTTCAAGGGACTAGCGGGGGGGCCGTCAATGAGCAGTTCTTC
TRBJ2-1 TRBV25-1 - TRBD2 CASSELAGAIRVF TGTGCCAGCAGTGAACTAGCGGGCGCCATTCGGGTCTTC
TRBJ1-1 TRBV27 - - CASSFLGGGTEAFF TGTGCCAGCAGTTTTCTTGGGGGTGGCACTGAAGCTTTCTTT
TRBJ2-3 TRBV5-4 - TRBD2 CASSPIAGPSTDTQYF TGTGCCAGCAGCCCGATAGCGGGACCTTCCACAGATACGCAGTATTTT
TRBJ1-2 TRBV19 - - CASSIDSDRNGYTF TGTGCCAGTAGTATCGATAGCGACAGAAATGGCTACACCTTC
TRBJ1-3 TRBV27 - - CASSFYPSGNTIYF TGTGCCAGCAGTTTTTATCCCTCTGGAAACACCATATATTTT
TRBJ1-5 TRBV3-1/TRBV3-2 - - CASGGYSNQPQHF TGTGCCAGCGGAGGGTATAGCAATCAGCCCCAGCATTTT
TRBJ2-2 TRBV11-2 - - CASSLGRGHTRSGELFF TGTGCCAGCAGCTTAGGCAGGGGCCATACACGGTCCGGGGAGCTGTTTTTT
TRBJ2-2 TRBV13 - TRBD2 CASSPRAGVRTGELFF TGTGCCAGCAGCCCGCGGGCGGGAGTAAGGACCGGGGAGCTGTTTTTT
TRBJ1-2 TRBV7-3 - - CASSLISGQSYGYTF TGTGCCAGCAGCTTAATCTCAGGGCAGAGCTATGGCTACACCTTC
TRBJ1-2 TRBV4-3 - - CASSPLSSGGYGYTF TGCGCCAGCAGCCCCCTGTCTTCGGGAGGCTATGGCTACACCTTC
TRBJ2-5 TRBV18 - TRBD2 CASSPPSGRRETQYF TGTGCCAGCTCACCACCTAGCGGGAGACGGGAGACCCAGTACTTC
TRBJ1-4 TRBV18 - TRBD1 CASSTSGTDNEKLFF TGTGCCAGCTCAACGTCCGGGACAGATAATGAAAAACTGTTTTTT
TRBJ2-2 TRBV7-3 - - CASSLVLSGELFF TGTGCCAGCAGCTTAGTCTTGTCCGGGGAGCTGTTTTTT
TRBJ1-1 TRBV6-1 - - CASSETGRPTEAFF TGTGCCAGCAGTGAAACAGGTAGGCCCACTGAAGCTTTCTTT
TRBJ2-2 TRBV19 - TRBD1 CASISDRRTGELFF TGTGCCAGTATCTCGGACAGGCGCACCGGGGAGCTGTTTTTT
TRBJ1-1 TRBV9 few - CASSFGGGTEAFF TGTGCCAGCAGCTTCGGTGGGGGCACTGAAGCTTTCTTT
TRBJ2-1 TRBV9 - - CASSVGAGTTYNEQFF TGTGCCAGCAGCGTAGGGGCCGGGACAACCTACAATGAGCAGTTCTTC
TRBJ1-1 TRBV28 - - CASSFRQIEAFF TGTGCCAGCAGTTTTAGACAGATTGAAGCTTTCTTT
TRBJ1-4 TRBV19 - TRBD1 CASSIDTGTADEKLFF TGTGCCAGTAGTATAGATACCGGGACAGCGGATGAAAAACTGTTTTTT
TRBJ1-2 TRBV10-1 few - CATLGTSEGYTF TGCGCCACCCTTGGGACTAGCGAGGGCTACACCTTC
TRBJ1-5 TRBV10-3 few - CAISLNSNQPQHF TGTGCCATCAGTTTGAATAGCAATCAGCCCCAGCATTTT
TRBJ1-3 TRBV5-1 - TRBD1 CASSLGGQGRSGNTIYF TGCGCCAGCAGCTTGGGGGGACAGGGTCGATCTGGAAACACCATATATTTT
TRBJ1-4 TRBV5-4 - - CASSAEERGAGEKLFF TGTGCCAGCAGCGCAGAGGAGCGGGGGGCGGGTGAAAAACTGTTTTTT
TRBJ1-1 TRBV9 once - CASSDRPYTEAFF TGTGCCAGCAGTGACAGACCCTACACTGAAGCTTTCTTT
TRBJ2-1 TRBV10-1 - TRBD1 CASSGTGSANEQFF TGCGCCAGCAGTGGGACAGGGTCCGCGAATGAGCAGTTCTTC
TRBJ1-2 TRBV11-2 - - CASRRPGRYYGYTF TGTGCCAGCAGACGTCCGGGACGGTACTATGGCTACACCTTC
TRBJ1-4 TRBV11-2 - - CASSRDFNEKLFF TGTGCCAGCAGCCGAGACTTTAATGAAAAACTGTTTTTT
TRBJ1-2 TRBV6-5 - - CASSLMSLNYGYTF TGTGCCAGCAGCCTGATGAGCCTTAACTATGGCTACACCTTC
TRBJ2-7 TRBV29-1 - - CSVVGGSYEQYF TGCAGCGTTGTTGGGGGAAGCTACGAGCAGTACTTC
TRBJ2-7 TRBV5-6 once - CASSQSTPYEQYF TGTGCCAGCAGCCAGAGCACTCCCTACGAGCAGTACTTC
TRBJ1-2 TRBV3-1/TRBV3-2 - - CASSQQGAYGYTF TGTGCCAGCAGCCAGCAGGGAGCCTATGGCTACACCTTC
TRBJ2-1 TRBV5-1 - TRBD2 CASSSGTSHTLPQFF TGCGCCAGCAGCTCCGGGACTAGCCATACTTTACCCCAGTTCTTC
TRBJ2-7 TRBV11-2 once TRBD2 CASSSPGLASEQYF TGTGCCAGCAGCTCCCCGGGACTAGCGAGTGAGCAGTACTTC
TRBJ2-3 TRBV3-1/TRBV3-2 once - CASSQSRGTDTQYF TGTGCCAGCAGCCAGAGCCGGGGCACAGATACGCAGTATTTT
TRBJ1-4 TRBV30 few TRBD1 CAWSDTGVEKLFF TGTGCCTGGAGCGATACAGGGGTGGAAAAACTGTTTTTT
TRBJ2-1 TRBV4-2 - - CASSQPRGYNEQFF TGTGCCAGCAGCCAACCGCGGGGTTACAATGAGCAGTTCTTC
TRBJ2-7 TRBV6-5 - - CASNGGLTPYEQYF TGTGCCAGCAATGGGGGGCTTACCCCCTACGAGCAGTACTTC
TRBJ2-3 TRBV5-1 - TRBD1 CASSVQGPDTQYF TGCGCCAGCAGCGTACAGGGGCCAGATACGCAGTATTTT
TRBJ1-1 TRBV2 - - CATTSQVGTEAFF TGTGCCACTACGAGCCAGGTGGGCACTGAAGCTTTCTTT
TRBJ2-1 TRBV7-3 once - CASSLGVLGQRPLEQFF TGTGCCAGCAGCTTAGGAGTTTTAGGACAGAGGCCCCTTGAGCAGTTCTTC
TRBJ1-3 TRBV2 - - CASGRDTSGNTIYF TGTGCCAGCGGACGGGACACGTCAGGAAACACCATATATTTT
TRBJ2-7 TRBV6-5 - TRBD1 CASRLTGGGPYEQYF TGTGCCAGCAGACTTACAGGGGGCGGGCCCTACGAGCAGTACTTC